A selection of T cell receptor beta chains follows, all from one sample in a study of blood T cell repertoires in COVID-19. The repertoire was sequenced with immunoSEQ multiplex PCR; TCRdb's copy has only in-frame clones and lacks some. The sample yields over 100,000 clones, around nine tenths seen once. The source material was peripheral blood. The origin of the receptors is a woman aged 70-85 years with COVID-19, enrolled during active disease. Each CDR3 is given with its conserved first and last residue. D genes are given only for firm matches. Clone size is not always given. Where it is, it says once, few, many or a class for expanded clones.

CDR3: CASSVRTRDSYNEQFF
DNA: TGTGCCAGCAGCGTAAGAACGCGGGACAGCTACAATGAGCAGTTCTTC
J: TRBJ2-1
D: .
size: .
V: TRBV9

CDR3: CASSEEFSLAKNIQYF
DNA: TGCGCCAGCAGTGAGGAGTTCTCACTAGCCAAAAACATTCAGTACTTC
J: TRBJ2-4
D: .
size: .
V: TRBV10-2

CDR3: CASSVRTGVTRKNEKLFF
DNA: TGTGCCAGCAGTGTAAGGACAGGAGTCACTAGGAAGAATGAAAAACTGTTTTTT
J: TRBJ1-4
D: TRBD1
size: .
V: TRBV2

CDR3: CASSLGRGDGQPQHF
DNA: TGTGCCAGCAGCTTGGGCAGGGGGGATGGGCAGCCCCAGCATTTT
J: TRBJ1-5
D: TRBD1
size: .
V: TRBV5-5

CDR3: CASSPSGQGRAEETQYF
DNA: TGTGCCAGCAGCCCGTCCGGACAGGGGCGCGCCGAAGAGACCCAGTACTTC
J: TRBJ2-5
D: TRBD1
size: .
V: TRBV3-1/TRBV3-2

CDR3: CASSGTANYGYTF
DNA: TGTGCCAGCAGCGGGACAGCGAACTATGGCTACACCTTC
J: TRBJ1-2
D: TRBD1
size: .
V: TRBV7-9

CDR3: CASSPLLQGVYGYTF
DNA: TGCGCCAGCAGCCCCCTTTTACAGGGAGTATATGGCTACACCTTC
J: TRBJ1-2
D: .
size: .
V: TRBV5-1

CDR3: CASSLGHSGEGSPLHF
DNA: TGCGCCAGCAGCCTCGGCCACTCAGGGGAAGGATCACCCCTCCACTTT
J: TRBJ1-6
D: .
size: .
V: TRBV4-1

CDR3: CASSLGTSTGGEQFF
DNA: TGCGCCAGCAGCTTGGGGACTAGTACCGGGGGGGAGCAGTTCTTC
J: TRBJ2-1
D: TRBD2
size: .
V: TRBV5-1

CDR3: CASSTWTGNGEQFF
DNA: TGTGCCAGCAGCACCTGGACAGGGAATGGTGAGCAGTTCTTC
J: TRBJ2-1
D: TRBD1
size: .
V: TRBV7-9

CDR3: CASSPLAGGETQYF
DNA: TGTGCCAGCAGTCCCCTAGCGGGGGGAGAGACCCAGTACTTC
J: TRBJ2-5
D: TRBD2
size: .
V: TRBV6-5

CDR3: CAWSVGGAYGNTIYF
DNA: TGTGCCTGGAGTGTAGGGGGGGCCTACGGAAACACCATATATTTT
J: TRBJ1-3
D: .
size: .
V: TRBV30

CDR3: CASSLDRVGETQYF
DNA: TGTGCCAGCAGTCTCGACAGGGTGGGGGAGACCCAGTACTTC
J: TRBJ2-5
D: TRBD1
size: .
V: TRBV6-6

CDR3: CASSESAGTSSGNTIYF
DNA: TGTGCCAGCAGTGAATCCGCAGGAACTTCCTCTGGAAACACCATATATTTT
J: TRBJ1-3
D: .
size: .
V: TRBV25-1

CDR3: CASSELAGGLGNEQFF
DNA: TGTGCCAGCAGTGAACTAGCGGGGGGACTTGGGAATGAGCAGTTCTTC
J: TRBJ2-1
D: TRBD2
size: once
V: TRBV6-4

CDR3: CASGQGRDVGELFF
DNA: TGTGCCAGCGGACAGGGGAGGGATGTCGGGGAGCTGTTTTTT
J: TRBJ2-2
D: TRBD1
size: .
V: TRBV6-5

CDR3: CASSGAEYYGYTF
DNA: TGTGCCAGCAGCGGGGCAGAGTACTATGGCTACACCTTC
J: TRBJ1-2
D: .
size: once
V: TRBV9

CDR3: CASSPRGGENEKLFF
DNA: TGTGCCAGCTCACCTCGGGGAGGGGAAAATGAAAAACTGTTTTTT
J: TRBJ1-4
D: .
size: .
V: TRBV18

CDR3: CASSEVSRSSSPLHF
DNA: TGTGCCAGCAGTGAAGTTTCCAGATCATCTTCACCCCTCCACTTT
J: TRBJ1-6
D: .
size: .
V: TRBV6-1

CDR3: CASSLTTGWHQPQHF
DNA: TGTGCCAGCAGCTTGACGACAGGCTGGCATCAGCCCCAGCATTTT
J: TRBJ1-5
D: .
size: .
V: TRBV7-2

CDR3: CAWDQGSGNTIYF
DNA: TGTGCCTGGGACCAGGGCTCTGGAAACACCATATATTTT
J: TRBJ1-3
D: .
size: .
V: TRBV30

CDR3: CASSPPGQGTDTQYF
DNA: TGCGCCAGCAGCCCACCGGGACAGGGCACAGATACGCAGTATTTT
J: TRBJ2-3
D: TRBD1
size: once
V: TRBV4-1

CDR3: CASSFSGGPGELFF
DNA: TGCGCCAGCAGCTTTTCAGGGGGTCCCGGGGAGCTGTTTTTT
J: TRBJ2-2
D: TRBD1
size: .
V: TRBV5-1

CDR3: CASSPGQGNNQPQHF
DNA: TGTGCCAGCAGCCCCGGACAGGGGAACAATCAGCCCCAGCATTTT
J: TRBJ1-5
D: TRBD1
size: .
V: TRBV6-5

CDR3: CASSSGTGTYEQYF
DNA: TGCGCCAGCAGTTCCGGGACAGGGACCTACGAGCAGTACTTC
J: TRBJ2-7
D: TRBD1
size: .
V: TRBV5-1

CDR3: CASSGSRGGYNEQFF
DNA: TGTGCCAGCAGTGGGTCAAGGGGGGGTTACAATGAGCAGTTCTTC
J: TRBJ2-1
D: .
size: once
V: TRBV6-6

CDR3: CASSIGTGNSNEQFF
DNA: TGTGCCAGCAGCATCGGGACAGGTAATTCCAATGAGCAGTTCTTC
J: TRBJ2-1
D: TRBD1
size: .
V: TRBV5-5

CDR3: CASSQDPNQPQHF
DNA: TGTGCCAGCAGCCAAGATCCAAATCAGCCCCAGCATTTT
J: TRBJ1-5
D: .
size: .
V: TRBV4-2

CDR3: CATSRGGLATGELFF
DNA: TGTGCCACCAGCAGAGGTGGACTAGCGACCGGGGAGCTGTTTTTT
J: TRBJ2-2
D: TRBD2
size: .
V: TRBV15

CDR3: CASSLAGTGNEQYF
DNA: TGCGCCAGCAGCTTGGCCGGGACAGGGAACGAGCAGTACTTC
J: TRBJ2-7
D: TRBD1
size: .
V: TRBV5-1

CDR3: CASRQQLNYGYTF
DNA: TGTGCCAGCAGACAACAGCTTAACTATGGCTACACCTTC
J: TRBJ1-2
D: .
size: .
V: TRBV2

CDR3: CASSQTVRTGNTIYF
DNA: TGTGCCAGCAGCCAGACAGTACGGACTGGAAACACCATATATTTT
J: TRBJ1-3
D: .
size: .
V: TRBV14

CDR3: CAISESTSGGLTRSSNEQFF
DNA: TGTGCCATCAGTGAGTCGACTAGCGGGGGTCTAACGAGGTCCTCCAATGAGCAGTTCTTC
J: TRBJ2-1
D: TRBD2
size: once
V: TRBV10-3

CDR3: CASSLGQYNSPLHF
DNA: TGTGCCAGCAGTTTGGGGCAGTATAATTCACCCCTCCACTTT
J: TRBJ1-6
D: .
size: once
V: TRBV28

CDR3: CASSLAQGTNQPQHF
DNA: TGTGCCAGCAGCTTAGCACAGGGGACAAATCAGCCCCAGCATTTT
J: TRBJ1-5
D: TRBD1
size: .
V: TRBV7-2

CDR3: CATSARDSGAFF
DNA: TGTGCCACCAGTGCCCGGGACAGCGGAGCTTTCTTT
J: TRBJ1-1
D: TRBD1
size: .
V: TRBV24-1

CDR3: CASESPFSYEQYF
DNA: TGTGCCAGCGAGTCCCCTTTCTCCTACGAGCAGTACTTC
J: TRBJ2-7
D: .
size: few
V: TRBV7-2

CDR3: CASSPRPGQHREAFF
DNA: TGTGCCAGCAGTCCTCGGCCAGGACAGCACCGAGAAGCTTTCTTT
J: TRBJ1-1
D: .
size: .
V: TRBV27

CDR3: CASSCRGRGRSYEQYF
DNA: TGTGCCAGCAGCTGCCGGGGGCGGGGGAGGTCCTACGAGCAGTACTTC
J: TRBJ2-7
D: .
size: .
V: TRBV21-1

CDR3: CASSLRLSTDTQYF
DNA: TGTGCCAGCAGTTTGCGACTCAGCACAGATACGCAGTATTTT
J: TRBJ2-3
D: .
size: once
V: TRBV27

CDR3: CASSPDRGGNQPQHF
DNA: TGTGCCAGCAGCCCGGACAGGGGAGGCAATCAGCCCCAGCATTTT
J: TRBJ1-5
D: TRBD1
size: .
V: TRBV6-2/TRBV6-3

CDR3: CASSAGTGGNEKLFF
DNA: TGTGCCAGCAGCGCCGGGACAGGGGGGAATGAAAAACTGTTTTTT
J: TRBJ1-4
D: TRBD1
size: .
V: TRBV5-6

CDR3: CSARKTATNEKLFF
DNA: TGCAGCGCTCGGAAGACAGCAACTAATGAAAAACTGTTTTTT
J: TRBJ1-4
D: .
size: .
V: TRBV29-1

CDR3: CASSWGQGGYGYTF
DNA: TGCGCCAGCAGCTGGGGACAGGGGGGCTATGGCTACACCTTC
J: TRBJ1-2
D: TRBD1
size: .
V: TRBV5-1

CDR3: CASSPGTGLNEQFF
DNA: TGTGCCAGCAGCCCCGGGACAGGGCTCAATGAGCAGTTCTTC
J: TRBJ2-1
D: TRBD1
size: .
V: TRBV11-3

CDR3: CASSLGQGIGGYTF
DNA: TGCGCCAGCAGCTTGGGACAGGGGATTGGTGGCTACACCTTC
J: TRBJ1-2
D: TRBD1
size: .
V: TRBV5-1

CDR3: CASSVAGQNYGYTF
DNA: TGTGCCAGCAGCGTAGCTGGGCAGAACTATGGCTACACCTTC
J: TRBJ1-2
D: .
size: once
V: TRBV9

CDR3: CASSPGWGVPDTEAFF
DNA: TGTGCCAGCAGTCCGGGGTGGGGAGTCCCGGACACTGAAGCTTTCTTT
J: TRBJ1-1
D: .
size: once
V: TRBV2

CDR3: CASSPGWGANEKLFF
DNA: TGTGCCAGCAGCCCAGGGTGGGGTGCTAATGAAAAACTGTTTTTT
J: TRBJ1-4
D: .
size: .
V: TRBV7-2

CDR3: CASSQDGNRGYSPLHF
DNA: TGCGCCAGCAGCCAAGATGGGAACAGGGGATACTCACCCCTCCACTTT
J: TRBJ1-6
D: TRBD1
size: .
V: TRBV4-1

CDR3: CASSDPGTEPNYGYTF
DNA: TGTGCCAGCAGCGACCCCGGGACAGAACCAAACTATGGCTACACCTTC
J: TRBJ1-2
D: TRBD1
size: .
V: TRBV9

CDR3: CASSKGGLAGVVREQFF
DNA: TGTGCCAGCAGCAAAGGGGGACTAGCGGGGGTCGTCCGTGAGCAGTTCTTC
J: TRBJ2-1
D: .
size: few
V: TRBV21-1

CDR3: CASSWAGGNEKLFF
DNA: TGTGCCAGCAGTTGGGCGGGGGGCAATGAAAAACTGTTTTTT
J: TRBJ1-4
D: .
size: .
V: TRBV28

CDR3: CSVEETGAEAFF
DNA: TGCAGCGTTGAAGAGACAGGGGCTGAAGCTTTCTTT
J: TRBJ1-1
D: TRBD1
size: .
V: TRBV29-1